These T cell receptor beta chains were read from a single sample in a study of blood T cell repertoires in COVID-19. The method was immunoSEQ multiplex PCR; TCRdb's version includes in-frame clones alone and lacks a portion of them. The sample yields some 200,000 clones, around 89% seen once. The sample consisted of peripheral blood. Every receptor here comes from a woman between 40 and 55 years old with acute or convalescent COVID-19. CDR3s include the opening cysteine and the closing phenylalanine or tryptophan. Fields, in order: D gene, clone size, V gene, J gene, CDR3 DNA, CDR3 protein. D genes are given only for firm matches. Clone size is not always given. Where it is, it says once, few, many or a class for expanded clones.

>-|-|TRBV7-2|TRBJ1-1
TGTGCCAGCAGCTTAGGGCGGTCGGTCACTGAAGCTTTCTTT
CASSLGRSVTEAFF
>TRBD1|-|TRBV7-9|TRBJ1-1
TGTGCCAGCAGCTTAGCGCGACAGGGGAGAGATTATTTGAACACTGAAGCTTTCTTT
CASSLARQGRDYLNTEAFF
>-|-|TRBV3-1/TRBV3-2|TRBJ1-1
TGTGCCAGCAGCCAAGACCCACGGGACATGGCTGAAGCTTTCTTT
CASSQDPRDMAEAFF
>TRBD1|-|TRBV12-5|TRBJ1-5
TGTGCTAGTGGTTCCCTAGGACAGGGGAATCAGCCCCAGCATTTT
CASGSLGQGNQPQHF
>-|-|TRBV7-8|TRBJ2-5
TGTGCCAGCAGCTCGCGAAGTAAGAGCCAAGAGACCCAGTACTTC
CASSSRSKSQETQYF
>-|-|TRBV6-5|TRBJ2-4
TGTGCCAGCAGTTACAGGGAGCAAAACATTCAGTACTTC
CASSYREQNIQYF
>-|-|TRBV3-1/TRBV3-2|TRBJ1-1
TGTGCCAGCAGTCCTAATACGGTTCGACGGGCTGAAGCTTTCTTT
CASSPNTVRRAEAFF
>-|-|TRBV4-1|TRBJ1-1
TGCGCCAGCAGCCCCAGGGGTCTGAACACTGAAGCTTTCTTT
CASSPRGLNTEAFF
>TRBD1|-|TRBV3-1/TRBV3-2|TRBJ1-5
TGTGCCAGCAGCCATCAACTCCCGGACAGGGGCGGTCGGCCCCAGCATTTT
CASSHQLPDRGGRPQHF
>-|-|TRBV2|TRBJ1-2
TGTGCCAGCAGTGAGAGGCAGGGTCTTGGCTACACCTTC
CASSERQGLGYTF
>-|-|TRBV20-1|TRBJ1-6
TGCAGTGCTAGTCCATTTTCGGGCTCCTATAATTCACCCCTCCACTTT
CSASPFSGSYNSPLHF
>TRBD2|-|TRBV5-4|TRBJ2-1
TGTGCCAGCAGCGACAGTAGCGGGGGGAACTCCTACAATGAGCAGTTCTTC
CASSDSSGGNSYNEQFF
>-|-|TRBV3-1/TRBV3-2|TRBJ1-1
TGTGCCAGCAGCCAAGTCGTCGGTGGTTACAGGGCGTCGACTGAAGCTTTCTTT
CASSQVVGGYRASTEAFF
>-|once|TRBV7-8|TRBJ1-1
TGTGCCAGCAGCTTAGCTTGGGCAGGTGGCACTGAAGCTTTCTTT
CASSLAWAGGTEAFF
>TRBD2|-|TRBV5-1|TRBJ2-5
TGCGCCAGCAGCTTGGGAGGGACTAGTAGGGGGCAAGAGACCCAGTACTTC
CASSLGGTSRGQETQYF
>TRBD1|many|TRBV5-1|TRBJ1-1
TGCGCCAGCAGCCTGTCGGGACAGACTTTGAACACTGAAGCTTTCTTT
CASSLSGQTLNTEAFF
>TRBD1|-|TRBV7-9|TRBJ1-4
TGTGCTACAAACGCAGGGGGGCGGGAAAAACTGTTTTTT
CATNAGGREKLFF
>TRBD1|-|TRBV19|TRBJ1-2
TGTGCCAGTAGTCCCCAGGGGGTCGGAGCTAACTATGGCTACACCTTC
CASSPQGVGANYGYTF
>-|-|TRBV5-8|TRBJ1-6
TGTGCCAGCAGCTTGGCTTCGAGCTCCTATAATTCACCCCTCCACTTT
CASSLASSSYNSPLHF
>TRBD1|-|TRBV9|TRBJ2-2
TGTGCCAGCAGCGTAGGGACAGGGGCGACATCGACCGGGGAGCTGTTTTTT
CASSVGTGATSTGELFF